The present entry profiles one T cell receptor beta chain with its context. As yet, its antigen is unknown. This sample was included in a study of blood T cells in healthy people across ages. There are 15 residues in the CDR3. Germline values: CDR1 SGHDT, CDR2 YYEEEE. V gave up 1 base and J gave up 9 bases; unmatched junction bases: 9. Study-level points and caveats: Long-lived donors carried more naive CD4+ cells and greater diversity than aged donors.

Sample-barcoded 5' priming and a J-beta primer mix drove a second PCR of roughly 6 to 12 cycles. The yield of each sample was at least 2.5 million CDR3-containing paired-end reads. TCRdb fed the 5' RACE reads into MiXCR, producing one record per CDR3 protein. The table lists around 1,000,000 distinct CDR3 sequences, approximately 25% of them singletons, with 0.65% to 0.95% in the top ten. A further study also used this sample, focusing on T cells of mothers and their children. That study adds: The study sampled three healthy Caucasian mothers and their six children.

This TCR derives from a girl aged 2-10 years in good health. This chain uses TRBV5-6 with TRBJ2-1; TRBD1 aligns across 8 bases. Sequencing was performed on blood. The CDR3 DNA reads TGTGCCAGCAGCTTGACGCAGGGGGCGCGGATTGAGCAGTTCTTC. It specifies CASSLTQGARIEQFF.